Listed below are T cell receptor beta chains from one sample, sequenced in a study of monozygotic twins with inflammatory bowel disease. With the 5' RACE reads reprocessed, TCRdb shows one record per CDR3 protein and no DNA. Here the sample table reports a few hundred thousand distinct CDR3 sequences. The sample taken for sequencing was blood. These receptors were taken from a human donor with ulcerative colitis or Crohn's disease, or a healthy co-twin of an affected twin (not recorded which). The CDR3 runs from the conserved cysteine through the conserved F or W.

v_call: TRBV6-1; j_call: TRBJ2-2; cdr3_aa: CASSPDMAGTGELFF
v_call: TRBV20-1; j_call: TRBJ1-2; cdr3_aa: CSVPDRGTYGYTF
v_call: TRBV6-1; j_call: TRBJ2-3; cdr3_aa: CASNLFPERSTDTQYF
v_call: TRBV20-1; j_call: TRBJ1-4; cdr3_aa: CSASPGTGATNEKLFF
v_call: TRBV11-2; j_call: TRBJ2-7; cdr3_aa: CASSFGYGGSSYEQYF
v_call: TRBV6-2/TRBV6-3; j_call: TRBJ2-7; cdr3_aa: CASSYSITLPDSYEQYF
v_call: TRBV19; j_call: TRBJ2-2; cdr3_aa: CASSNWGSGTGELFF
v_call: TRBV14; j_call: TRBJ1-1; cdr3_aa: CASSLGLDTEAFF
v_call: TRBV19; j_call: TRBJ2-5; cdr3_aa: CASSLRTDPQETQYF
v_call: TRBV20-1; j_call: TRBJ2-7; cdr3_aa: CSARAGQGFYEQYF